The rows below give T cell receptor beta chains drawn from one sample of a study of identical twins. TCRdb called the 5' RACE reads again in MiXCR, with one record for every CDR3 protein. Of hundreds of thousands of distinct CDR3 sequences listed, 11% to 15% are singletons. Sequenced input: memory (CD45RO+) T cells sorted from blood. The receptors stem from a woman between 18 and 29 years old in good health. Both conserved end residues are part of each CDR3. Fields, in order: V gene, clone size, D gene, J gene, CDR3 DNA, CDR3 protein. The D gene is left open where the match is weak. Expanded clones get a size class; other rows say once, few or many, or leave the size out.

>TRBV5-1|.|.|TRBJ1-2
TGCGCCAGCAGCTTGGTAGGCGGAGATGATGGCTACACCTTC
CASSLVGGDDGYTF
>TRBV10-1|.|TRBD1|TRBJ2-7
TGCGCCAGCAGTCCCGGGACAGAGAACTACGAGCAGTACTTC
CASSPGTENYEQYF
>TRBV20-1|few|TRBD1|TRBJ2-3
TGCAGTGCTAGAGATCAGGGGGCGGCAGATACGCAGTATTTT
CSARDQGAADTQYF
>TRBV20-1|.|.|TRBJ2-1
TGCAGTGCTAGAGATGTTCGAATCTCCTACAATGAGCAGTTCTTC
CSARDVRISYNEQFF
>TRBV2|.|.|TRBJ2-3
TGTGCCAGCAGTGACCAGGGGGGCCCAGATACGCAGTATTTT
CASSDQGGPDTQYF
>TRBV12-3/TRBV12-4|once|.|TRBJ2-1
TGTGCCCGCACCCAGAGAGATGAGCAGTTCTTC
CARTQRDEQFF
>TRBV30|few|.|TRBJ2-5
TGTGCCTGGAGTGTACTCAGCACAGAGACCCAGTACTTC
CAWSVLSTETQYF
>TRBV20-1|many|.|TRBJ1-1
TGCAGTGCTAGCGTTTACACTGAAGCTTTCTTT
CSASVYTEAFF
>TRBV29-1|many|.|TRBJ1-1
TGCAGTGGGGCGGCAGGAACGGGCACTGAAGCTTTCTTT
CSGAAGTGTEAFF
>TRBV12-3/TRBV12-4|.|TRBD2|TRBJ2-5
TGTGCCAGCAGTTTTTGGACTAGCGGGGAGACCCAGTACTTC
CASSFWTSGETQYF
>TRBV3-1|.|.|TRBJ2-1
TGTGCCAGCAGCCAAACTAGAGACGATGAGCAGTTCTTC
CASSQTRDDEQFF
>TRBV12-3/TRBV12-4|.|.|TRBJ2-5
TGTGCCAGCAGGCCAAACAGCAAGTACCAAGAGACCCAGTACTTC
CASRPNSKYQETQYF
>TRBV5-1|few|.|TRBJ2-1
TGCGCCAGCAGCCTGGGGTCCAGGGGCAATGAGCAGTTCTTC
CASSLGSRGNEQFF
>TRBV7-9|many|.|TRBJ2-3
TGTGCCAGCAGCTTCTGGCCTGGCACAGATACGCAGTATTTT
CASSFWPGTDTQYF
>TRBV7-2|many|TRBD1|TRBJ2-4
TGTGCCAGCAGCTTCAGGACAGGGGGGAACATTCAGTACTTC
CASSFRTGGNIQYF
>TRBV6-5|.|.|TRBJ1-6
TGTGCCAGCAGTTACCTACAGCGGCCGAATTCACCCCTCCACTTT
CASSYLQRPNSPLHF
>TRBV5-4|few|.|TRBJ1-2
TGTGCCAGCAGCTCCCGGACCTCCTCGGGCTACACCTTC
CASSSRTSSGYTF